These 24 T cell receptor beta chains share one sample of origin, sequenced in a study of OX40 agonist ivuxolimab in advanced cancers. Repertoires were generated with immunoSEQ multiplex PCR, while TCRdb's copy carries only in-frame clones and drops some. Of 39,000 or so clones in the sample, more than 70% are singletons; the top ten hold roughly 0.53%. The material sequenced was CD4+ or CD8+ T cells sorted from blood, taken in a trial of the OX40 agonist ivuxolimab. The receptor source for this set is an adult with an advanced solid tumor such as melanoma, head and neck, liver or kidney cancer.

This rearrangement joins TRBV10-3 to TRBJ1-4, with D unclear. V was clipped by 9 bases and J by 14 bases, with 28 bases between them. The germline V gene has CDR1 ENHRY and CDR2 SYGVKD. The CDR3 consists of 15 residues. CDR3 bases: TGTGCCATTTCCGAGGAGGCCCCAGCGTCGGGGATGCTGTTTTTT. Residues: CAISEEAPASGMLFF.

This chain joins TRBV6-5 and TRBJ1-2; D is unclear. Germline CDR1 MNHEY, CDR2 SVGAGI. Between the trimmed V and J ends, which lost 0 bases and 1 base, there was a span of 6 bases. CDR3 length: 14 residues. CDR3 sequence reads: CASSYSRSNYGYTF. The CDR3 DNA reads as TGTGCCAGCAGTTACTCTAGGAGTAACTATGGCTACACCTTC.

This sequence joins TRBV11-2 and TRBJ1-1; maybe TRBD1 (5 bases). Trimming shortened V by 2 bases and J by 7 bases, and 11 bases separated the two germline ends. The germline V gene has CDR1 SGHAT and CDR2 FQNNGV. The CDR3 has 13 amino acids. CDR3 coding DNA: TGTGCCAGCAGCTTACGGGACGGAGTTGAAGCTTTCTTT. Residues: CASSLRDGVEAFF.

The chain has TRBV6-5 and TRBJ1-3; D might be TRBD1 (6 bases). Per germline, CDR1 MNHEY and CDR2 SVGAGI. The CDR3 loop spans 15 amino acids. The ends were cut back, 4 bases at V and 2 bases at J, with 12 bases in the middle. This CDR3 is CASSSAAGAGNTIYF. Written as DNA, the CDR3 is TGTGCCAGCAGTTCCGCCGCAGGGGCTGGAAACACCATATATTTT.

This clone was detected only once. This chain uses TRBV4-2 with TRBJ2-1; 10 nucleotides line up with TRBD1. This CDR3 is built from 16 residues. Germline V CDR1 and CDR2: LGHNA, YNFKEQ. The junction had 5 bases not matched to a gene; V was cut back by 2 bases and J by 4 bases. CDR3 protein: CASSQTRDRGYNEQFF. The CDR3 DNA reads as TGTGCCAGCAGCCAAACCCGGGACAGGGGTTACAATGAGCAGTTCTTC.

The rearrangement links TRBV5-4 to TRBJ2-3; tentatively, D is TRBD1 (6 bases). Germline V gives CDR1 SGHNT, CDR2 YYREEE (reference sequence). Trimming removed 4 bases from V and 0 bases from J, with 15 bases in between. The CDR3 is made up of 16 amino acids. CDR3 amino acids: CASSRVPGVSTDTQYF. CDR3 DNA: TGTGCCAGCAGCCGGGTGCCAGGGGTGAGCACAGATACGCAGTATTTT.

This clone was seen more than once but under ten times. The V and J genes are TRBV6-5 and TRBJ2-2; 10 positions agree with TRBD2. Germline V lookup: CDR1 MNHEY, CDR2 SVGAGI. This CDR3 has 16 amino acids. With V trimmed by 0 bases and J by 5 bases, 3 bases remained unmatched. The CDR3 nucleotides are TGTGCCAGCAGTTACTCCGCTAGCGGGGGAACCGGGGAGCTGTTTTTT. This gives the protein CASSYSASGGTGELFF.

The CDR3 loop is CASSIDLWYEQYF. The CDR3, as DNA: TGTGCCAGTAGTATAGATCTCTGGTACGAGCAGTACTTC. The chain links TRBV19 to TRBJ2-7, with D unresolved. CDR1 is LNHDA, CDR2 SQIVND, per germline (reference sequence). The CDR3 consists of 13 residues. V dropped 0 bases and J dropped 4 bases, with 7 bases sitting between them. Drawing the rest from reference TRBV19 and TRBJ2-7, the complete variable domain is DGGITQSPKYLFRKEGQNVTLSCEQNLNHDAMYWYRQDPGQGLRLIYYSQIVNDFQKGDIAEGYSVSREKKESFPLTVTSAQKNPTAFYLCASSIDLWYEQYFGPGTRLTVT.

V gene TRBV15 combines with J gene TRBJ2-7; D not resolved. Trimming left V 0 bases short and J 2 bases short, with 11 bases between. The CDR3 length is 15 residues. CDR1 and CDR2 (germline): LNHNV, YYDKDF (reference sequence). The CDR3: CATSREGMGTYEQYF. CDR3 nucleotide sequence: TGTGCCACCAGCAGAGAAGGGATGGGGACCTACGAGCAGTACTTC.

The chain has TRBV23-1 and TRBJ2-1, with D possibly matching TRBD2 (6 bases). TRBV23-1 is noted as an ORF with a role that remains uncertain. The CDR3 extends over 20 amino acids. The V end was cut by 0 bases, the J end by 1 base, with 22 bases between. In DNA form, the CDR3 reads TGCGCCAGCAGTCAATCCCGTAGGAGGGGATTCGAACTGTCCTACAATGAGCAGTTCTTC. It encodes CASSQSRRRGFELSYNEQFF.

The CDR3 nucleotides are TGTGCCAGCAGCGAACTCGGGTGGGCCTACAATGAGCAGTTCTTC. It specifies CASSELGWAYNEQFF. The rearrangement joins TRBV9 to TRBJ2-1; D not certain. The germline V gene has CDR1 SGDLS and CDR2 YYNGEE. The V end was cut by 3 bases, the J end by 2 bases, with 12 bases between. The CDR3 runs 15 residues.

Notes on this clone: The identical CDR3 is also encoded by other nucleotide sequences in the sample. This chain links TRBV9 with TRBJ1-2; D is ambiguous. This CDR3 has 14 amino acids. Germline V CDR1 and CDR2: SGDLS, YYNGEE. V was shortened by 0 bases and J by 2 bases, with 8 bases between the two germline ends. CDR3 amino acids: CASSVDLGNYGYTF. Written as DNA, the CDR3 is TGTGCCAGCAGCGTAGATCTGGGAAACTATGGCTACACCTTC.

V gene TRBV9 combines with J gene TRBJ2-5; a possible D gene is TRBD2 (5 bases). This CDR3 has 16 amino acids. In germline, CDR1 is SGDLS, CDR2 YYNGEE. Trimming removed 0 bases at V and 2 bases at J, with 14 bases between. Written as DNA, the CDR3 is TGTGCCAGCAGCGTAGGGTCGGTTCCGGGGCAAGAGACCCAGTACTTC. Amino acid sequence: CASSVGSVPGQETQYF.

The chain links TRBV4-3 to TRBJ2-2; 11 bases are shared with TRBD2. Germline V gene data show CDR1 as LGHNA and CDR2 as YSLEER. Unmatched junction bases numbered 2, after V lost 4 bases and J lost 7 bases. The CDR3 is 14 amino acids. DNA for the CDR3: TGCGCCAGCAGCCTAGCGGGGGGGAGCGGGGAGCTGTTTTTT. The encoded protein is CASSLAGGSGELFF.

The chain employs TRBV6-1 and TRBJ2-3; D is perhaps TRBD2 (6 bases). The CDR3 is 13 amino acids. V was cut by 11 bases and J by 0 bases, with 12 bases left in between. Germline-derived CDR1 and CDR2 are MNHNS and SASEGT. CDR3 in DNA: TGTGCCGCCTCGGCGGGGAGCACAGATACGCAGTATTTT. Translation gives CAASAGSTDTQYF.

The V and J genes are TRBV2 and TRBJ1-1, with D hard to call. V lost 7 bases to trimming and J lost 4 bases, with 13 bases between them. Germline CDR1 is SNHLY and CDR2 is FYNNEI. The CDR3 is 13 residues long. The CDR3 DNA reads TGTGCCAGCACTTCGGGAGGAATCACTGAAGCTTTCTTT. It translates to CASTSGGITEAFF.

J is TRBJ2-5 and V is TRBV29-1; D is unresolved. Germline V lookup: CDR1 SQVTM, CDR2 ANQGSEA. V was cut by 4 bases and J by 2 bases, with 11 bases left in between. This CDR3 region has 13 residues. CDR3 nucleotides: TGCAGCGTTGCCGAGGTAGGGCAAGAGACCCAGTACTTC. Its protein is CSVAEVGQETQYF. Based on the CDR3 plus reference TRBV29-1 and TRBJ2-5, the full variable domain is SAVISQKPSRDICQRGTSLTIQCQVDSQVTMMFWYRQQPGQSLTLIATANQGSEATYESGFVIDKFPISRPNLTFSTLTVSNMSPEDSSIYLCSVAEVGQETQYFGPGTRLLVL.

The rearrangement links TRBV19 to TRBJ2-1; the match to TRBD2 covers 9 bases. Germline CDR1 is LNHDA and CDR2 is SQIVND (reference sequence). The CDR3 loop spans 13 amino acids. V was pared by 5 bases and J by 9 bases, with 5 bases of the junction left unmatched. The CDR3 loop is CASSGLAGSEQFF. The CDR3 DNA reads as TGTGCCAGTAGTGGGCTAGCGGGAAGTGAGCAGTTCTTC.

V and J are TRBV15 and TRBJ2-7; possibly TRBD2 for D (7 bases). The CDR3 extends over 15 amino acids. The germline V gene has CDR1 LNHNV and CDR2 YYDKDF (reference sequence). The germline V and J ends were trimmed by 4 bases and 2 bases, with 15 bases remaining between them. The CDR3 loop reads CATSKGGVWAYEQYF. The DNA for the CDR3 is TGTGCCACCAGCAAGGGGGGGGTTTGGGCCTACGAGCAGTACTTC.

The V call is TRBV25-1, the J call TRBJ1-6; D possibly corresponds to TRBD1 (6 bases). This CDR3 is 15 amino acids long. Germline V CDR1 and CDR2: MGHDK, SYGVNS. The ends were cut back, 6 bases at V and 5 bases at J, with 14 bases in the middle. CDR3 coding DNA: TGTGCCAGCAGGGACAGTAGAGGGGATAATTCACCCCTCCACTTT. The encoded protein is CASRDSRGDNSPLHF.

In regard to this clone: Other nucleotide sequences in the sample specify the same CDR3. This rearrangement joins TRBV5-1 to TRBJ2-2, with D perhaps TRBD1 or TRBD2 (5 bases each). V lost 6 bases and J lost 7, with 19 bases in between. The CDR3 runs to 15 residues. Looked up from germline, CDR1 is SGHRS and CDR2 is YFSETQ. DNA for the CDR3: TGCGCCAGCAAAAAAACCGGGACGCCGAGCGGGGAGCTGTTTTTT. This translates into CASKKTGTPSGELFF.

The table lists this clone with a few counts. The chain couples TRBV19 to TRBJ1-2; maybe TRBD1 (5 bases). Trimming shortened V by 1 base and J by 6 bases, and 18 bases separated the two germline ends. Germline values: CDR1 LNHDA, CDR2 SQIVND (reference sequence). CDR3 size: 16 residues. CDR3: CASSIAGTGTVHGYTF. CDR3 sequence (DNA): TGTGCCAGTAGTATAGCAGGGACCGGTACGGTTCATGGCTACACCTTC.

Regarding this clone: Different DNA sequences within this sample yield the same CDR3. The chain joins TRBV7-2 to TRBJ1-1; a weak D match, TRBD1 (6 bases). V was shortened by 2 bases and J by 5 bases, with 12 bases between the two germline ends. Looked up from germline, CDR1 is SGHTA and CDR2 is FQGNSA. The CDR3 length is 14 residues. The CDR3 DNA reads TGTGCCAGCAGCTTACTACAGGGATATACTGAAGCTTTCTTT. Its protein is CASSLLQGYTEAFF. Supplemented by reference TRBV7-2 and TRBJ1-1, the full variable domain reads GAGVSQSPSNKVTEKGKDVELRCDPISGHTALYWYRQSLGQGLEFLIYFQGNSAPDKSGLPSDRFSAERTGGSVSTLTIQRTQQEDSAVYLCASSLLQGYTEAFFGQGTRLTVV.

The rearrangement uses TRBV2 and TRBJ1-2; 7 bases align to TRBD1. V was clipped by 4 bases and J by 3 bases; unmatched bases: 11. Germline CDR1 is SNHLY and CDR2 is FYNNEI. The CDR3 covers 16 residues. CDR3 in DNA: TGTGCCAGCAGTGGGTTTTTAGGGGGCGCCGACTATGGCTACACCTTC. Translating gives CASSGFLGGADYGYTF.